Listed here are 10 T cell receptor beta chains from one sample, sequenced in a study of blood T cell repertoires in COVID-19. The repertoire was sequenced with immunoSEQ multiplex PCR; TCRdb's copy has only in-frame clones and lacks some. This sample yields roughly 260,000 clones, of which roughly 90% are seen a single time; roughly 2.6% belongs to the top ten. Sequences were obtained from PBMCs or T cells enriched from blood (not recorded which). The receptors derive from a woman aged 25 to 45 with acute COVID-19.

The chain couples TRBV19 to TRBJ1-6, with TRBD1 matching over 9 bases. Germline CDR1 LNHDA, CDR2 SQIVND (reference sequence). After removal of 5 bases from V and 7 bases from J, the junction contained 9 bases not matched to a gene. The CDR3 is 16 amino acids. The chain's CDR3 is CASSFPGTGPNSPLHF. CDR3 in DNA: TGTGCCAGTAGTTTCCCAGGGACAGGGCCCAATTCACCCCTCCACTTT.

The chain combines TRBV2 with TRBJ1-5, with D maybe TRBD1 (5 bases). V was shortened by 1 base and J by 7 bases, with 14 bases between the two germline ends. The CDR3 totals 15 residues. The germline gives CDR1 SNHLY, CDR2 FYNNEI. The CDR3 DNA is TGTGCCAGCAGTGAAGAAGGGGCGGGAGGACAGCCCCAGCATTTT. Translated: CASSEEGAGGQPQHF. The full variable domain, in which reference TRBV2 and TRBJ1-5 provide the parts outside the CDR3, is EPEVTQTPSHQVTQMGQEVILRCVPISNHLYFYWYRQILGQKVEFLVSFYNNEISEKSEIFDDQFSVERPDGSNFTLKIRSTKLEDSAMYFCASSEEGAGGQPQHFGDGTRLSIL.

Comments on this clone: Other nucleotide sequences in the sample specify the same CDR3. The chain is built from TRBV5-6 and TRBJ2-7; D gene uncertain. CDR1 is SGHDT and CDR2 is YYEEEE in the germline V gene. V lost 3 bases and J lost 4, with 5 bases in between. The CDR3 consists of 11 residues. In DNA form, the CDR3 reads TGTGCCAGCAGCTCCTTGTACGAGCAGTACTTC. This encodes CASSSLYEQYF.

V is TRBV29-1 and J is TRBJ1-2; D is ambiguous. The germline V gene encodes CDR1 SQVTM and CDR2 ANQGSEA. The CDR3 is 14 residues long. Trimming took 0 bases from V and 0 from J, leaving 8 bases between them. The CDR3 region has the DNA TGCAGCGTTGAAGATCCAGAAGCTAACTATGGCTACACCTTC. As protein: CSVEDPEANYGYTF.

The genes are TRBV12-3 or TRBV12-4 and TRBJ1-5, with no clear D. The V gene lost 3 bases and the J gene lost 4 bases, with 7 bases spanning the gap. The CDR3 is 13 residues long. CDR3 region: CASSFTDNQPQHF. The CDR3 DNA is TGTGCCAGCAGTTTCACAGATAATCAGCCCCAGCATTTT.

The rearrangement joins TRBV4-3 to TRBJ2-2; 12 bases are shared with TRBD2. The CDR3 covers 18 residues. V gave up 0 bases and J gave up 3 bases; unmatched junction bases: 5. Per germline, CDR1 LGHNA and CDR2 YSLEER. Written as DNA, the CDR3 is TGCGCCAGCAGCCAAGAGGAAACTAGCGGGGGGTACACCGGGGAGCTGTTTTTT. Residues: CASSQEETSGGYTGELFF.

This clone ranks as medium-sized. The chain is built from TRBV4-3 and TRBJ1-3; maybe TRBD1 (5 bases). Germline CDR1 and CDR2: LGHNA and YSLEER. V was cut by 0 bases and J by 2 bases, with 11 bases left in between. CDR3 length: 16 residues. The CDR3, as DNA: TGCGCCAGCAGCCAAGAGTTAGGGGAACCTGGAAACACCATATATTTT. Protein: CASSQELGEPGNTIYF.

The V and J genes are TRBV10-1 and TRBJ2-5; 8 bases agree with TRBD1. The trim removed 2 bases at V and 4 bases at J, leaving 0 bases unmatched. The CDR3 runs 13 residues. Germline-derived CDR1 and CDR2 are WNHNN and SYGVQD (reference sequence). As DNA, the CDR3 is TGCGCCAGCAGTGAGACAGGGGGAGAGACCCAGTACTTC. Amino acids: CASSETGGETQYF.

This clone was recorded a few times. The chain carries TRBV7-9 and TRBJ2-1; TRBD2 matches 12 bases. Losses at the gene ends were 2 bases for V and 6 bases for J; bases not matched to a gene: 2. This CDR3 region has 15 residues. Per germline, CDR1 SEHNR and CDR2 FQNEAQ (reference sequence). CDR3 amino acids: CASSLTSGGSNEQFF. CDR3 nucleotides: TGTGCCAGCAGCTTAACTAGCGGGGGGAGCAATGAGCAGTTCTTC.

This clone has a handful of counts. V usage is TRBV19 and J usage is TRBJ2-1; 8 bases fit TRBD1. Germline V gives CDR1 LNHDA, CDR2 SQIVND (reference sequence). The CDR3 is made up of 12 amino acids. J lost 7 bases, V lost 10 bases, and 6 bases had no gene match. CDR3 amino acids: CATQGASNEQFF. The CDR3 DNA follows: TGTGCCACGCAGGGGGCTAGTAATGAGCAGTTCTTC. The entire variable domain, with the rest obtained from reference TRBV19 and TRBJ2-1, is as follows: DGGITQSPKYLFRKEGQNVTLSCEQNLNHDAMYWYRQDPGQGLRLIYYSQIVNDFQKGDIAEGYSVSREKKESFPLTVTSAQKNPTAFYLCATQGASNEQFFGPGTRLTVL.